Described below is a single T cell receptor (beta chain) sequence and its context. This sample was included in a study of blood T cell repertoires in COVID-19. Sequencing used immunoSEQ multiplex PCR; TCRdb keeps in-frame clones, though not all of them. The sample holds roughly 200,000 clones, 75% to 90% seen once. Germline V gene data show CDR1 as DFQATT and CDR2 as SNEGSKA (reference sequence). Trimming cost V 1 base and J 5 bases, with 5 bases left between them. The CDR3 length is 11 residues. The sequenced sample was peripheral blood. This chain links TRBV20-1 with TRBJ2-5; no firm D call. This sequence originates from a man aged 35 to 55 with acute or convalescent COVID-19. CDR3 in DNA: TGCAGTGCTAGAGCGAGGGAGACCCAGTACTTC. Its translation: CSARARETQYF.